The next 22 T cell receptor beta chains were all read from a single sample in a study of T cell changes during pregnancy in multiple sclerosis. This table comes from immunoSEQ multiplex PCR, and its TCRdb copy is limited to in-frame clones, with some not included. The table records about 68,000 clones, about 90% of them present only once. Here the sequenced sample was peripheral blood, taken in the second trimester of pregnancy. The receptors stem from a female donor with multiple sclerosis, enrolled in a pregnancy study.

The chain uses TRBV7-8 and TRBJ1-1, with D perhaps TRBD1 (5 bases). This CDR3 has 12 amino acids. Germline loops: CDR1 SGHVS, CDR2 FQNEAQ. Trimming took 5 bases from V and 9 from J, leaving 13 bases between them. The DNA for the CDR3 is TGTGCCAGCAGCCCCACCTCAGGGCAAGCTTTCTTT. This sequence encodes CASSPTSGQAFF.

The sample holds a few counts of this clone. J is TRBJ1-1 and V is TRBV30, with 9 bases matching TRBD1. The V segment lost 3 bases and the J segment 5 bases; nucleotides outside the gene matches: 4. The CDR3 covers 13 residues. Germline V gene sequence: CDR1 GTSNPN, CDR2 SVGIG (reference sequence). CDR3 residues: CAWSGDRATEAFF. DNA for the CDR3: TGTGCCTGGAGCGGGGACAGGGCTACTGAAGCTTTCTTT.

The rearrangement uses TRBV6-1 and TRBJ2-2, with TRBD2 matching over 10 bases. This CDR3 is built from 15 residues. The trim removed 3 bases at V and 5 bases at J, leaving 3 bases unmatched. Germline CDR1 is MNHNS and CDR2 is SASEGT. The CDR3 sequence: CASSEASGGTGELFF. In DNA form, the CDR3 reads TGTGCCAGCAGTGAGGCTAGCGGGGGAACCGGGGAGCTGTTTTTT.

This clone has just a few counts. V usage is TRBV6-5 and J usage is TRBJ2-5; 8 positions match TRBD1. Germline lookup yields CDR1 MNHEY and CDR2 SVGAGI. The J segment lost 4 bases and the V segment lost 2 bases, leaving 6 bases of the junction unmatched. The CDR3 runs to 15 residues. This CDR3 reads CASSYTRGRPETQYF. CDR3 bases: TGTGCCAGCAGTTACACCAGGGGGCGGCCAGAGACCCAGTACTTC.

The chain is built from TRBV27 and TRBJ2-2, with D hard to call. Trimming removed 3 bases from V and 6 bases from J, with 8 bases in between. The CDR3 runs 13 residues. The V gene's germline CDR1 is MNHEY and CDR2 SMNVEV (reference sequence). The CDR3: CASSFWAAGELFF. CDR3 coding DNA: TGTGCCAGCAGTTTTTGGGCAGCCGGGGAGCTGTTTTTT.

Here the CDR3 DNA reads TGTGCCAGCAGCGACACGACAGTAACAGATACGCAGTATTTT. As protein: CASSDTTVTDTQYF. The chain is built from TRBV6-1 and TRBJ2-3; a weak D match, TRBD1 (5 bases). The CDR3 sequence is 14 residues long. Germline V gene sequence: CDR1 MNHNS, CDR2 SASEGT. V dropped 6 bases and J dropped 3 bases, with 13 bases sitting between them.

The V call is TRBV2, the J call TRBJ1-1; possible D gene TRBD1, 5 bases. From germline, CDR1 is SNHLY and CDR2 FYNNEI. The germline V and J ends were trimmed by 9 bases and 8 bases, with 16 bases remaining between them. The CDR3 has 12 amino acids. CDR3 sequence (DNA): TGTGCCAGGAGACAGCCAGTAGGGGAAGCTTTCTTT. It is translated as CARRQPVGEAFF.

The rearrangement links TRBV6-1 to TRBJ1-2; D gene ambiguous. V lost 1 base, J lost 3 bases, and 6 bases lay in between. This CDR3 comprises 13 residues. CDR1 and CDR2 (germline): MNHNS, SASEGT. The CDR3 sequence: CASSEGDYYGYTF. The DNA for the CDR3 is TGTGCCAGCAGTGAAGGCGACTACTATGGCTACACCTTC.

The CDR3, as DNA: TGTGCCAGCAGCGTCTCCCTTCGGGACTATGGCTACACCTTC. Its protein is CASSVSLRDYGYTF. The chain couples TRBV9 to TRBJ1-2, with D uncertain. CDR3 length: 14 amino acids. V lost 2 bases to trimming and J lost 3 bases, with 11 bases between them. The germline gives CDR1 SGDLS, CDR2 YYNGEE. Looking up the rest from reference TRBV9 and TRBJ1-2 gives the full variable domain: DSGVTQTPKHLITATGQRVTLRCSPRSGDLSVYWYQQSLDQGLQFLIQYYNGEERAKGNILERFSAQQFPDLHSELNLSSLELGDSALYFCASSVSLRDYGYTFGSGTRLTVV.

DNA of the CDR3: TGTGCCAGCCAGGAAGGGGGCTCTGGAAACACCATATATTTT. This gives the protein CASQEGGSGNTIYF. V usage is TRBV9 and J usage is TRBJ1-3; TRBD1 might be the D (6 bases). The CDR3 loop spans 14 amino acids. Germline CDR1 reads SGDLS; CDR2 reads YYNGEE. Trimming removed 7 bases at V and 0 bases at J, with 11 bases between.

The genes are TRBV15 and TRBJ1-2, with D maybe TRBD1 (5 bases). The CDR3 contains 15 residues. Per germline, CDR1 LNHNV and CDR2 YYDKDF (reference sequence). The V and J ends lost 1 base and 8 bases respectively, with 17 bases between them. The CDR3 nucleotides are TGTGCCACCAGCAGAGGCGGGAGGGGCCTGCAGGGCTACACCTTC. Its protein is CATSRGGRGLQGYTF.

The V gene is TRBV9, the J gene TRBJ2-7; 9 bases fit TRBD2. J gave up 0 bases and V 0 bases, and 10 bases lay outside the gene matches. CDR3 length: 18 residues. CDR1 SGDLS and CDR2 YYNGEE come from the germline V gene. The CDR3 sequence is CASSVAPSGIEISYEQYF. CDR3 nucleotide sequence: TGTGCCAGCAGCGTAGCTCCTAGCGGGATTGAGATCTCCTACGAGCAGTACTTC.

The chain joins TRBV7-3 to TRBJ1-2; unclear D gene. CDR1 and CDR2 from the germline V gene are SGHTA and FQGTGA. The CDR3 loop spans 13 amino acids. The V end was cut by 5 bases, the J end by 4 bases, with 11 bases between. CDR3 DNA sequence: TGTGCCAGCAGCCCGGGAGCAGGCTATGGCTACACCTTC. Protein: CASSPGAGYGYTF.

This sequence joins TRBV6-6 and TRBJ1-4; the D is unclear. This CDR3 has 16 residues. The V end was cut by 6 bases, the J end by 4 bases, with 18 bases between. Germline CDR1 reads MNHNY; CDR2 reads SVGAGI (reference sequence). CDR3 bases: TGTGCCAGCAGCCTCCCCGTGGTCCGGGATAATGAAAAACTGTTTTTT. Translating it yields CASSLPVVRDNEKLFF.

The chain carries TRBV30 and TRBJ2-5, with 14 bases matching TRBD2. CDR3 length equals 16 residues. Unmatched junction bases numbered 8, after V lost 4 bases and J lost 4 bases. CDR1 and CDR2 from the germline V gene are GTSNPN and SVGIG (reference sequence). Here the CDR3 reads CAWTTAGTSGGETQYF. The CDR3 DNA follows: TGTGCCTGGACCACGGCCGGGACTAGCGGGGGAGAGACCCAGTACTTC.

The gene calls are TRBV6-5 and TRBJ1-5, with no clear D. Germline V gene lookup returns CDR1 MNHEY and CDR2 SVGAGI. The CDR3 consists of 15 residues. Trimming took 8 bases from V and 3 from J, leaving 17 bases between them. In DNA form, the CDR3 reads TGTGCCAGCCGCGGGCCAGGTTCGGTCAATCAGCCCCAGCATTTT. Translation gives CASRGPGSVNQPQHF.

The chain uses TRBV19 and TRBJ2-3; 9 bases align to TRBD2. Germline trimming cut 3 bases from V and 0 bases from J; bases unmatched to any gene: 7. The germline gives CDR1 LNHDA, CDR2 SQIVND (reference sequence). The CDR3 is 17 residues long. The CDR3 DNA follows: TGTGCCAGTAGTATGGCCCGGGCGGGGGGGAGCACAGATACGCAGTATTTT. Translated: CASSMARAGGSTDTQYF. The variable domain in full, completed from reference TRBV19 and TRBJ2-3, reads DGGITQSPKYLFRKEGQNVTLSCEQNLNHDAMYWYRQDPGQGLRLIYYSQIVNDFQKGDIAEGYSVSREKKESFPLTVTSAQKNPTAFYLCASSMARAGGSTDTQYFGPGTRLTVL.

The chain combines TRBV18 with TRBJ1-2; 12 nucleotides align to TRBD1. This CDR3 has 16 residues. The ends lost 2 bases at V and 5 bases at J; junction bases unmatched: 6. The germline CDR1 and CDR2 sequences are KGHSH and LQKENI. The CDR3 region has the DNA TGTGCCAGCTCACCAGGGACAGGGGGCCGGAGTTATGGCTACACCTTC. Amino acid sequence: CASSPGTGGRSYGYTF.

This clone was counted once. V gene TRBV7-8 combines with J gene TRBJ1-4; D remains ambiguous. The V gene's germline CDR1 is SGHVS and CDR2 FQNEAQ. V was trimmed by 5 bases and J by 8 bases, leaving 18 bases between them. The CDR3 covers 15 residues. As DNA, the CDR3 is TGTGCCAGCAGCCCTAGTCGGGTTGTAGTAGAAAAACTGTTTTTT. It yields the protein CASSPSRVVVEKLFF.

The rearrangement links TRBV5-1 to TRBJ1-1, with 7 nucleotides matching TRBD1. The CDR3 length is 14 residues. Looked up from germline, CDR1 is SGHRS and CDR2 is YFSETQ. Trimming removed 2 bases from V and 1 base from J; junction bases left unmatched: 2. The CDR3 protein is CASSFRTGNTEAFF. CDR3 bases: TGCGCCAGCAGCTTTCGGACAGGGAACACTGAAGCTTTCTTT.

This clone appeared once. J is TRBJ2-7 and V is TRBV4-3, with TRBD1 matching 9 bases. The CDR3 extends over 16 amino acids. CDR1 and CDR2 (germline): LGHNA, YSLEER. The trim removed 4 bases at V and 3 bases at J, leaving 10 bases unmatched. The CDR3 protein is CASSLNPGQGVYEQYF. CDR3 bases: TGCGCCAGCAGCCTTAACCCGGGACAGGGAGTCTACGAGCAGTACTTC.

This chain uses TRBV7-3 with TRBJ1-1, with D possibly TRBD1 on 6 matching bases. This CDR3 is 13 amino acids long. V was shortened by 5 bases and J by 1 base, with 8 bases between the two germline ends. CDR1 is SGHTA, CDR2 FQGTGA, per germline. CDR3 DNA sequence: TGTGCCAGCAGCCTGGGACAGAACACTGAAGCTTTCTTT. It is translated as CASSLGQNTEAFF.